The 8 T cell receptor beta chains in this list originate from one sample, sequenced in a study of cytomegalovirus exposure and HLA in healthy donors (dated by TCRdb to about 2017). The receptor library was made with the immunoSEQ multiplex PCR assay. A mixture of 60 forward primers for TCR Vbeta segments and 13 reverse primers for TCR Jbeta segments was used in the multiplex PCR. TCRdb holds this immuneACCESS table with in-frame rearrangements only. Some clones are missing; in checked studies, unresolved V genes explain under half, and the rest has no known cause. Here the sample has under 130,000 clones; over 70% occur a single time. Roughly 1.9% of the sample is taken by the ten largest. The sample consisted of PBMCs. These receptors came from a man aged 25 to 40 in good health and CMV-seronegative.

This clone was found a few times. V and J are TRBV7-2 and TRBJ1-6; D unresolved. Germline CDR1 and CDR2: SGHTA and FQGNSA. The CDR3 has 12 amino acids. Trimming shortened V by 5 bases and J by 7 bases, and 6 bases separated the two germline ends. This CDR3 reads CASSLRNSPLHF. The CDR3 DNA follows: TGTGCCAGCAGCCTAAGAAATTCACCCCTCCACTTT. Full variable domain (outside the CDR3, taken from reference TRBV7-2 and TRBJ1-6): GAGVSQSPSNKVTEKGKDVELRCDPISGHTALYWYRQSLGQGLEFLIYFQGNSAPDKSGLPSDRFSAERTGGSVSTLTIQRTQQEDSAVYLCASSLRNSPLHFGNGTRLTVT.

The V gene is TRBV6-5, the J gene TRBJ2-1; D is uncertain. Between the trimmed V and J ends, which lost 2 bases and 5 bases, there was a span of 7 bases. Germline V gives CDR1 MNHEY, CDR2 SVGAGI. There are 13 residues in the CDR3. The CDR3 reads CASSYADDNEQFF. CDR3 nucleotide sequence: TGTGCCAGCAGTTACGCGGATGACAATGAGCAGTTCTTC.

This clone was seen a single time. The chain joins TRBV5-6 to TRBJ1-3; TRBD1 agrees at 7 bases. Per germline, CDR1 SGHDT and CDR2 YYEEEE. The length of the CDR3 is 13 residues. V lost 4 bases, J lost 2 bases, and 0 bases stayed unmatched. The DNA of the CDR3 is TGTGCCAGCAGCACAGGGGCTGGAAACACCATATATTTT. Protein product: CASSTGAGNTIYF.

The chain couples TRBV11-2 to TRBJ2-3, with 11 bases that match TRBD2. CDR1 and CDR2 (germline): SGHAT, FQNNGV. V gave up 5 bases and J gave up 4 bases; unmatched junction bases: 11. The CDR3 totals 17 residues. The CDR3 coding sequence is TGTGCCAGCAGCCTAAGCACTAGCGGGAGTAGGGCAGATACGCAGTATTTT. This translates into CASSLSTSGSRADTQYF.

The chain couples TRBV25-1 to TRBJ2-7; TRBD2 matches 12 bases. After removal of 0 bases from V and 2 bases from J, the junction contained 5 bases not matched to a gene. Germline CDR1 MGHDK, CDR2 SYGVNS. The CDR3 has 17 residues. The CDR3 loop reads CASSEYTPSGRAYEQYF. CDR3 sequence (DNA): TGTGCCAGCAGTGAATATACCCCTAGCGGGAGGGCCTACGAGCAGTACTTC.

The chain employs TRBV30 and TRBJ1-2; D gene ambiguous. Trimming took off 3 bases at V and 3 bases at J, with 11 bases between the two ends. CDR1 GTSNPN and CDR2 SVGIG come from the germline V gene (reference sequence). This CDR3 region has 13 residues. CDR3 sequence (DNA): TGTGCCTGGAGCGGGGTTTCAGACTATGGCTACACCTTC. Its protein is CAWSGVSDYGYTF.

The gene calls are TRBV5-4 and TRBJ2-3; D is possibly TRBD2 (6 bases). This CDR3 region has 15 residues. Germline V gene data show CDR1 as SGHNT and CDR2 as YYREEE (reference sequence). V lost 2 bases and J 5 bases, leaving 15 bases between the germline ends. As DNA, the CDR3 is TGTGCCAGCAGCTTTCCCGGCCAGGAGGGAGATACGCAGTATTTT. Translated, it gives CASSFPGQEGDTQYF.

This clone turned up a few times. The chain couples TRBV5-6 to TRBJ1-3; D may be TRBD1 (5 bases). This CDR3 has 17 residues. Germline V CDR1 and CDR2: SGHDT, YYEEEE. V was cut by 0 bases and J by 0 bases, with 13 bases left in between. CDR3 DNA: TGTGCCAGCAGCTTGGTCGAAGGGGCCATCTCTGGAAACACCATATATTTT. As protein: CASSLVEGAISGNTIYF.